One and the same sample provided the 5 T cell receptor beta chains below, sequenced in a study of blood T cell repertoires in COVID-19. Some clones are missing from TCRdb's copy, which holds only in-frame ones; the method was immunoSEQ multiplex PCR. Counted here are roughly 230,000 clones, 75% to 90% occurring once; the ten biggest clones make up roughly 4.8%. The sequencing sample was made of peripheral blood. The receptors here all came from a woman aged 40 to 50 who had recovered from COVID-19.

The V gene is TRBV27, the J gene TRBJ2-3; TRBD2 aligns across 9 bases. The V and J ends lost 7 bases and 5 bases, in that order; junction bases with no gene match: 10. CDR3 length: 15 residues. CDR1 MNHEY and CDR2 SMNVEV come from the germline V gene (reference sequence). The CDR3 DNA reads as TGTGCCAGCACGACGGGCGGGGGGGCGTTAGATACGCAGTATTTT. This encodes CASTTGGGALDTQYF.

The chain is built from TRBV5-1 and TRBJ2-2; 9 positions agree with TRBD2. Germline V lookup: CDR1 SGHRS, CDR2 YFSETQ. This CDR3 has 16 residues. V shed 4 bases and J 0 bases; nucleotides not matched to a gene: 4. CDR3: CASSTGLAANTGELFF. The CDR3 region has the DNA TGCGCCAGCAGCACGGGACTAGCAGCGAACACCGGGGAGCTGTTTTTT. Using reference TRBV5-1 and TRBJ2-2 for the parts outside the CDR3, the full variable domain is KAGVTQTPRYLIKTRGQQVTLSCSPISGHRSVSWYQQTPGQGLQFLFEYFSETQRNKGNFPGRFSGRQFSNSRSEMNVSTLELGDSALYLCASSTGLAANTGELFFGEGSRLTVL.

In DNA form, the CDR3 reads TGCGCCAGCGTCCCGGAGCCGGGGAACACCGGGGAGCTGTTTTTT. Amino acids: CASVPEPGNTGELFF. V is TRBV5-1 and J is TRBJ2-2, with unresolved D. This CDR3 is built from 15 residues. Germline-derived CDR1 and CDR2 are SGHRS and YFSETQ. Trimming took off 7 bases at V and 1 base at J, with 14 bases between the two ends.

This clone was seen once. This rearrangement joins TRBV19 to TRBJ2-7, with 7 bases matching TRBD2. The CDR3 consists of 14 residues. V was clipped by 5 bases and J by 1 base; unmatched bases: 5. The germline gives CDR1 LNHDA, CDR2 SQIVND (reference sequence). The CDR3 sequence is CASSSGLGSYEQYV. CDR3 DNA: TGTGCCAGTAGTTCAGGACTAGGTTCCTACGAGCAGTACGTC.

For the CDR3, the DNA is TGTGCCAGCAGCCGACTGTGGGGCAGCCAAGAGACCCAGTACTTC. It codes for CASSRLWGSQETQYF. V and J are TRBV11-3 and TRBJ2-5; maybe TRBD1 (5 bases). Germline-derived CDR1 and CDR2 are SGHNT and YENEEA. The CDR3 sequence is 15 residues long. V was trimmed by 5 bases and J by 1 base, leaving 14 bases between them.